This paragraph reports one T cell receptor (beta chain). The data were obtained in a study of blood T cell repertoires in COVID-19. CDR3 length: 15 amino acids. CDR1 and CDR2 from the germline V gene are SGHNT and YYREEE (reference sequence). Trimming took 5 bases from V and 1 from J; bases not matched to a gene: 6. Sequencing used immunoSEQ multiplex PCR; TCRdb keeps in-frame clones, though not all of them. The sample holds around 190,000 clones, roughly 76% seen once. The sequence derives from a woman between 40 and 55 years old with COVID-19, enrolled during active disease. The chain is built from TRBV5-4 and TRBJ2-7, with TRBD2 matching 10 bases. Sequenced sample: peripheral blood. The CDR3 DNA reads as TGTGCCAGCAGATCGGCTAGCGGGAGTTCCTACGAGCAGTACTTC. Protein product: CASRSASGSSYEQYF.